This T cell receptor beta chain was sequenced for a study of T cell changes during pregnancy in multiple sclerosis (dated by TCRdb to 2018 to 2020). The study in broad terms: In women with multiple sclerosis, the researchers looked at how the T cell repertoire shifted as pregnancy progressed.

Comment on this clone: There is no known antigen for this receptor. No clone much larger than this one lies a single base away; base qualities are absent.

The library was prepared using the immunoSEQ multiplex PCR assay. TCRdb limited this immuneACCESS table to in-frame rearrangements with V and J called. A share of clones is missing; checked studies link under half to unresolved V genes, and the rest is unexplained. The sample table lists about 20,000 clones, 91% of them with a count of one. Jointly, the top ten make up more than 0.65% of the sample. Between the V and J ends, shortened by 4 bases and 7 bases respectively, the junction contains 17 bases. Including cysteine and phenylalanine, the CDR3 has 15 amino acids. Just the 45-base CDR3 DNA is kept, in frame starting at base 1. CDR1 and CDR2, looked up from the germline V gene, are SGHTA and FQGNSA.

The sequence links TRBV7-2 to TRBJ2-1; a tentative D match to TRBD2 spans 7 bases. This clonotype originated in a female donor in good health, enrolled as a control in a pregnancy study. This material consisted of CD4+ T cells from peripheral blood mononuclear cells, taken in the third trimester of pregnancy. CDR3 region: CASSSWGGLGNEQFF. The nucleotide sequence reads as follows: TGTGCCAGCAGCTCATGGGGGGGCCTTGGAAATGAGCAGTTCTTC.